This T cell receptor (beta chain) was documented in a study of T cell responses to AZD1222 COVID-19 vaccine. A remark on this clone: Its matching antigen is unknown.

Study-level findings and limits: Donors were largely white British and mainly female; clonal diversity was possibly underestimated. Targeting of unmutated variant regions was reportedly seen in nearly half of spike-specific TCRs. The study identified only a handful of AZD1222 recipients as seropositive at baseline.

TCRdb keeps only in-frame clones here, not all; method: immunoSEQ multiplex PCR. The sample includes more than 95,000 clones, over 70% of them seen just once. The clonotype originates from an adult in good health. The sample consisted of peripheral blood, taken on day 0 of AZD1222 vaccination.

CDR3 in DNA: TGTGCCAGCAGAGGGACTAGCGGGAGTGGCCAGCAGTACTTC. Translation gives CASRGTSGSGQQYF. This chain uses TRBV27 with TRBJ2-7; 14 bases are a match to TRBD2. Germline V gene lookup returns CDR1 MNHEY and CDR2 SMNVEV (reference sequence). The CDR3 consists of 14 residues. J was trimmed by 8 bases and V by 6 bases; bases with no gene match: 6.